This T cell receptor (beta chain) was obtained from a study of blood T cell repertoires in COVID-19. Across the whole study: Acute-phase and convalescent COVID-19 samples originated in the United States, Italy and Spain. The analysed material was cDNA or gDNA that came from T cells, B-cell-depleted T cells, or PBMCs.

V was trimmed by 7 bases and J by 7 bases, leaving 17 bases between them. CDR1 and CDR2 (germline): MNHEY, SVGAGI. This CDR3 comprises 15 residues. How the authors handled the data: Estimates of nucleated cell counts were drawn from the amplification of reference gene primers. The protocol was immunoSEQ multiplex PCR, while the TCRdb copy is restricted to in-frame clones and leaves out a portion. V and J calls and clone size are copied from that table; D and trimming were computed from the DNA. In the table there are about 170,000 clones, about four fifths of which are singletons. This chain links TRBV6-5 with TRBJ1-6, with D possibly matching TRBD1 (6 bases). Sequences were obtained from peripheral blood. The receptor comes from a woman older than 75 with active or convalescent COVID-19. The CDR3 loop reads CASKTTGTSNSPLHF. The CDR3 DNA sequence: TGTGCCAGCAAAACCACAGGGACCTCGAATTCACCCCTCCACTTT.